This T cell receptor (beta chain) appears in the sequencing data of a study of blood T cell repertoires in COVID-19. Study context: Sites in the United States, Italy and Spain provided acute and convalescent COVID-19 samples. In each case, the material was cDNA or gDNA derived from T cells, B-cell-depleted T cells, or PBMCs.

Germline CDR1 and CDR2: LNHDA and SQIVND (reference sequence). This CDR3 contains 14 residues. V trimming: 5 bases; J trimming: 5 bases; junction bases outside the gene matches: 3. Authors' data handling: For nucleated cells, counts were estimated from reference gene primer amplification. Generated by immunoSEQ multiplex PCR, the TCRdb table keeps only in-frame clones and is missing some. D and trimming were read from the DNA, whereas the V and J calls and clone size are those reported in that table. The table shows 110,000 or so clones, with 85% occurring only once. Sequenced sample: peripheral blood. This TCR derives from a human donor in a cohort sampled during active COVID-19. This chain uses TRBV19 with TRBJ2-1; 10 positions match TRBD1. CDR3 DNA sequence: TGTGCCAGTAGTGGGGACAGGGGAGACAATGAGCAGTTCTTC. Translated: CASSGDRGDNEQFF.